These 20 T cell receptor beta chains were sequenced from one sample in a study of cytomegalovirus exposure and HLA in healthy donors. With 60 Vbeta and 13 Jbeta primers, the PCR was carried out. Sequenced by immunoSEQ multiplex PCR; TCRdb stores in-frame clones only, minus some. The table has about 120,000 clones, around 81% seen once; the top ten hold 3.9%. The sequencing input was PBMCs. The receptor set was obtained from a woman aged 25 to 39 in good health and CMV-seronegative.

CDR3 coding DNA: TGCGCCAGCAGCTTGCTTGGGAGTAACAATGAGCAGTTCTTC. Translated, it gives CASSLLGSNNEQFF. The chain is built from TRBV5-1 and TRBJ2-1; maybe TRBD2 (5 bases). V gave up 1 base and J gave up 5 bases, with 10 bases separating them. The germline CDR1 and CDR2 sequences are SGHRS and YFSETQ. The CDR3 extends over 14 amino acids.

The rearrangement links TRBV19 to TRBJ2-5; perhaps TRBD2 as D (6 bases). The DNA matches TRBJ2-7 better at its end, which makes the J call doubtful. The germline V gene encodes CDR1 LNHDA and CDR2 SQIVND (reference sequence). The CDR3 is 13 residues long. CDR3 nucleotide sequence: TGTGCCAGTAGTTTAGCGGACTCCTACGAGCAGTACTTC. It yields the protein CASSLADSYEQYF.

DNA for the CDR3: TGTGCCATCAGTGCCGGGACTCTCTCCTACAATGAGCAGTTCTTC. Protein sequence: CAISAGTLSYNEQFF. The chain has TRBV10-3 and TRBJ2-1, with D perhaps TRBD2 (6 bases). The CDR3 length is 15 residues. From germline, CDR1 is ENHRY and CDR2 SYGVKD. The V end was cut by 4 bases, the J end by 0 bases, with 10 bases between.

The rearrangement joins TRBV10-3 to TRBJ2-5, with TRBD1 matching over 10 bases. This CDR3 comprises 13 residues. J was trimmed by 11 bases and V by 4 bases; bases with no gene match: 7. Germline CDR1 and CDR2: ENHRY and SYGVKD. In DNA form, the CDR3 reads TGTGCCATCAGTGGACAGGGGGCGTGGGAGCAGTACTTC. As protein: CAISGQGAWEQYF.

The rearrangement uses TRBV7-6 and TRBJ1-1, with 8 bases identical to TRBD1. CDR1 and CDR2 (germline): SGHVS, FNYEAQ. There are 18 residues in the CDR3. V dropped 1 base and J dropped 5; count of bases not matched to a gene: 15. For the CDR3, the DNA is TGTGCCAGCAGCTTAGGCCGGCTGAGACAGGGGTTAAGAACTGAAGCTTTCTTT. Amino acid sequence: CASSLGRLRQGLRTEAFF.

The rearrangement links TRBV11-3 to TRBJ2-1; 7 nucleotides align to TRBD1. The CDR3 length is 14 residues. Germline V lookup: CDR1 SGHNT, CDR2 YENEEA. Trimming removed 5 bases from V and 9 bases from J; junction bases left unmatched: 10. CDR3 bases: TGTGCCAGCAGCGTGGGACAGCGCTTAGCTGAGCAGTTCTTC. This encodes CASSVGQRLAEQFF.

The rearrangement joins TRBV18 to TRBJ1-1; 7 bases fit TRBD1. In germline, CDR1 is KGHSH, CDR2 LQKENI. V dropped 6 bases and J dropped 4; count of bases not matched to a gene: 11. CDR3 size: 15 residues. In DNA form, the CDR3 reads TGTGCCAGCTCGACCAAGGGGGCAGGGAGCACTGAAGCTTTCTTT. It specifies CASSTKGAGSTEAFF.

The CDR3 reads CASSLVPGNEQFF. The CDR3 DNA reads as TGTGCCAGCAGCTTGGTACCCGGCAATGAGCAGTTCTTC. The V and J genes are TRBV7-3 and TRBJ2-1; unclear D gene. The ends were cut back, 3 bases at V and 6 bases at J, with 9 bases in the middle. CDR3 length: 13 amino acids. CDR1 and CDR2 from the germline V gene are SGHTA and FQGTGA.

For the CDR3, the DNA is TGCGCCAGCAGCCAAGAGCCCCCTGCGGGACAGGCCGACGAGCAGTACTTC. This codes for CASSQEPPAGQADEQYF. This chain links TRBV4-3 with TRBJ2-7, with TRBD1 identical over 8 bases. V was clipped by 0 bases and J by 5 bases; unmatched bases: 12. This CDR3 region has 17 residues. Germline V gene sequence: CDR1 LGHNA, CDR2 YSLEER.

The gene calls are TRBV14 and TRBJ2-1; possible D gene TRBD2, 5 bases. Trimming cost V 1 base and J 8 bases, with 9 bases left between them. Germline V lookup: CDR1 SGHDN, CDR2 FVKESK. The CDR3 is made up of 13 amino acids. CDR3 loop: CASSQVLAHEQFF. Here the CDR3 DNA reads TGTGCCAGCAGCCAAGTTCTAGCCCATGAGCAGTTCTTC.

The CDR3 DNA reads TGTGCCACCAGCGCCAGACTAGCGGGAGTCCACACCGGGGAGCTGTTTTTT. It yields the protein CATSARLAGVHTGELFF. The chain joins TRBV15 to TRBJ2-2; 12 nucleotides line up with TRBD2. CDR3 length equals 17 residues. Germline lookup yields CDR1 LNHNV and CDR2 YYDKDF (reference sequence). Unmatched junction bases numbered 7, after V lost 5 bases and J lost 3 bases.

The V and J genes are TRBV28 and TRBJ2-7; 11 bases are a match to TRBD2. With 7 bases clipped from V and 6 bases from J, the junction kept 17 bases outside the gene matches. From germline, CDR1 is MDHEN and CDR2 SYDVKM. CDR3 length: 17 amino acids. CDR3 nucleotide sequence: TGTGCCAGCACCCCATCCCCACTAGCGGGAGTTCCCCTCGAGCAGTACTTC. Amino acids: CASTPSPLAGVPLEQYF.

This chain connects TRBV28 to TRBJ1-5, with D perhaps matching TRBD1 (6 bases). The V and J ends lost 7 bases and 0 bases respectively, with 16 bases between them. The germline gives CDR1 MDHEN, CDR2 SYDVKM. The CDR3 extends over 16 amino acids. CDR3 sequence (DNA): TGTGCCAGCAAGGCAGGGGCAGGCGATAGCAATCAGCCCCAGCATTTT. This encodes CASKAGAGDSNQPQHF.

The chain combines TRBV6-1 with TRBJ1-5; D is possibly TRBD1 (5 bases). The CDR3 has 15 residues. Germline V gives CDR1 MNHNS, CDR2 SASEGT. With 7 bases removed from V and 6 bases from J, the gap between germline ends came to 19 bases. CDR3 amino acids: CASNPRGVATQPQHF. CDR3 bases: TGTGCCAGCAACCCCCGGGGGGTAGCAACTCAGCCCCAGCATTTT.

CDR3 in DNA: TGTGCCAGTAGTATAGGACTAGTTGGATTTGATACGCAGTATTTT. Protein product: CASSIGLVGFDTQYF. The rearrangement joins TRBV19 to TRBJ2-3, with D maybe TRBD2 (6 bases). The CDR3 has 15 residues. The germline V gene has CDR1 LNHDA and CDR2 SQIVND (reference sequence). The ends were cut back, 1 base at V and 6 bases at J, with 14 bases in the middle.

The chain carries TRBV5-1 and TRBJ2-5; the D gene is possibly TRBD1 (6 bases). The DNA end favors TRBJ2-7, so the J call may be wrong. Per the germline V gene, CDR1 is SGHRS and CDR2 is YFSETQ. The CDR3 totals 14 residues. The CDR3 coding sequence is TGCGCCAGCAGCTTTTCCAGGGGAAGGGACGAGCAGTACTTC. It specifies CASSFSRGRDEQYF.

In nucleotides, the CDR3 is TGTGCCAGCAATCTGAGGGCTGAGACCCAGTACTTC. Protein product: CASNLRAETQYF. This chain connects TRBV28 to TRBJ2-5; TRBD2 might be the D (5 bases). This CDR3 is built from 12 residues. Germline V CDR1 and CDR2: MDHEN, SYDVKM. Trimming left V 7 bases short and J 5 bases short, with 11 bases between.

This chain uses TRBV5-1 with TRBJ2-5; D gene unclear. From germline, CDR1 is SGHRS and CDR2 YFSETQ. This CDR3 is built from 12 residues. V was pared by 4 bases and J by 5 bases, with 9 bases between. CDR3 residues: CASSPYYETQYF. CDR3 nucleotides: TGCGCCAGCAGCCCCTACTATGAGACCCAGTACTTC.

This clone came up a few times. This rearrangement joins TRBV7-2 to TRBJ2-7; D perhaps matches TRBD2 (6 bases). Trimming cost V 3 bases and J 4 bases, with 13 bases left between them. Per the germline V gene, CDR1 is SGHTA and CDR2 is FQGNSA. The CDR3 extends over 14 amino acids. CDR3 region: CASSFGGRSYEQYF. The CDR3 DNA reads TGTGCCAGCAGCTTCGGGGGACGGTCTTACGAGCAGTACTTC.

A word on this clone: Relative to the germline gene, one junction end is altered; a read error may explain this. The chain uses TRBV7-9 and TRBJ2-7; 9 bases are a match to TRBD1. Germline-derived CDR1 and CDR2 are SEHNR and FQNEAQ (reference sequence). CDR3 length: 16 residues. CDR3 in DNA: TGTTCCAGCAGCTTAGGACCGGGACAGGGAGCCTACGAGCAGTACTTC. It translates to CSSSLGPGQGAYEQYF.